Reported below is one T cell receptor (beta chain). What it recognizes is unknown. The CDR3 runs to 15 residues. V was pared by 6 bases and J by 5 bases, with 9 bases of the junction left unmatched. The germline gives CDR1 SGHVS, CDR2 FQNEAQ. The data were taken from a study of breast tumors, draining lymph nodes, adjacent tissues. Findings and caveats of the study: Compared with basal-like, luminal-like tumors shared significantly more repertoire with nontumor tissue.

Each CDR3 protein is one row after TCRdb ran MiXCR on the multiplex PCR reads. The sample shows about 180,000 distinct CDR3 sequences, 25% to 40% of them seen only once. Samples came from axillary lymph nodes draining the breast cancer. The clonotype comes from a female donor with breast cancer. Some clones in this sample may be carry-over from other donors' samples. Source material: axillary lymph node tissue. The chain combines TRBV7-8 with TRBJ1-5, with 8 bases matching TRBD1. CDR3 sequence reads: CASRETRTGHQPQHF. The CDR3 DNA reads TGTGCCAGCAGAGAAACACGGACAGGGCATCAGCCCCAGCATTTT.